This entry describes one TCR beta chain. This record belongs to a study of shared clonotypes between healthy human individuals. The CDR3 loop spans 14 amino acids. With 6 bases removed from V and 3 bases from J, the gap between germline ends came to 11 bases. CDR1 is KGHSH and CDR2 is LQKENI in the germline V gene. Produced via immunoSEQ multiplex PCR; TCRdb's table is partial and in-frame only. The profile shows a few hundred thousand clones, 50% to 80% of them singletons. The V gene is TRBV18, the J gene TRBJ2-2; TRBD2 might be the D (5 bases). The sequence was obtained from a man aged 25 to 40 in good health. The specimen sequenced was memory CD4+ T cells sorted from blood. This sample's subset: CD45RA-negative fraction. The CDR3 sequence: CASSRVTDTGELFF. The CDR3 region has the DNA TGTGCCAGCTCGAGGGTAACGGACACCGGGGAGCTGTTTTTT.